The TCR beta chain described here comes from a study of control samples from healthy donors and cancer patients. Measured with immunoSEQ multiplex PCR; TCRdb has only the in-frame clones, and not every one. Of fewer than 300,000 clones listed, approximately 80% are singletons. The V and J ends lost 1 base and 11 bases, in that order; junction bases with no gene match: 9. This CDR3 comprises 15 residues. Per the germline V gene, CDR1 is SGHDT and CDR2 is YYEEEE. The chain links TRBV5-6 to TRBJ1-4; 9 nucleotides agree with TRBD1. The sequencing sample was made of PBMCs. The origin of this receptor is a woman in her sixties with lung cancer. The CDR3 loop reads CASSLYGTGTWKLFF. The CDR3 nucleotides read TGTGCCAGCAGCTTGTATGGGACAGGGACGTGGAAACTGTTTTTT.